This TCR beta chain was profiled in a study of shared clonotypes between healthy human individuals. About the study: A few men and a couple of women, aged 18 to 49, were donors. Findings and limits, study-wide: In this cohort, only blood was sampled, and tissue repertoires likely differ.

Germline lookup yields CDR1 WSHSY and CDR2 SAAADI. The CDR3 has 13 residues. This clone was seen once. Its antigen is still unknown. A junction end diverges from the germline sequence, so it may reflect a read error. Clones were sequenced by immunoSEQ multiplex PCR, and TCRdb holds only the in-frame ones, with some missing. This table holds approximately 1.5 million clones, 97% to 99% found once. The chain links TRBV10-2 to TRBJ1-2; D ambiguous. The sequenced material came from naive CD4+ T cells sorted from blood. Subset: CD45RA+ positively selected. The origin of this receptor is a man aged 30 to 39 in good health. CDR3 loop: CASRESGAYGYTF. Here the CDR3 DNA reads TGCGCCAGCAGGGAGTCGGGCGCCTATGGCTACACCTTC.